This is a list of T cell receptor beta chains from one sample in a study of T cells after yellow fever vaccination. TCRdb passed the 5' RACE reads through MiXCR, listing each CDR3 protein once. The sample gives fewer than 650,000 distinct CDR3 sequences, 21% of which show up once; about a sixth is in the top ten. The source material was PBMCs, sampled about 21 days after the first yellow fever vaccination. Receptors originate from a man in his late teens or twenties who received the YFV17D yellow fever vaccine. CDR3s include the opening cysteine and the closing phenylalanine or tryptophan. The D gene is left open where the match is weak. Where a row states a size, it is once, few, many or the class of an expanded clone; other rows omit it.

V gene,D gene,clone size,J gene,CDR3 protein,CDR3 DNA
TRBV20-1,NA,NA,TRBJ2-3,CSAMGLTAPPDTQYF,TGCAGTGCTATGGGCTTAACAGCTCCTCCAGATACGCAGTATTTT
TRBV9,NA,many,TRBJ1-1,CASSVGQMNTEAFF,TGTGCCAGCAGCGTCGGACAGATGAACACTGAAGCTTTCTTT
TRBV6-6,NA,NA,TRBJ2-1,CASSSRVAEQFF,TGTGCCAGCAGTTCTCGGGTTGCTGAGCAGTTCTTC
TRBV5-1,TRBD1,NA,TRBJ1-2,CASSLDRSTYGYTF,TGCGCCAGCAGCCTGGACAGGAGCACCTATGGCTACACCTTC
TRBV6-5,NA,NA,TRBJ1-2,CASRIRGDYTF,TGTGCCAGCAGGATCAGGGGAGACTACACCTTC
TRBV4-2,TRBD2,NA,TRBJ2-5,CASSQDYGGANEETQYF,TGTGCCAGCAGCCAAGACTACGGGGGGGCTAATGAAGAGACCCAGTACTTC
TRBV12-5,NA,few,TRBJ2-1,CASGLVQYGWGYNEQFF,TGTGCTAGTGGTTTGGTACAGTACGGCTGGGGCTACAATGAGCAGTTCTTC
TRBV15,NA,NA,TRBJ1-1,CATSRERIVPEAFF,TGTGCCACCAGCAGAGAAAGGATTGTACCTGAAGCTTTCTTT
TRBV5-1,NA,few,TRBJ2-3,CASSSGMGRSTDTQYF,TGCGCCAGCAGCTCAGGGATGGGCAGAAGCACAGATACGCAGTATTTT
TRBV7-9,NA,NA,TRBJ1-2,CASSLSDSNYGYTF,TGTGCCAGCAGCTTATCCGACAGTAACTATGGCTACACCTTC
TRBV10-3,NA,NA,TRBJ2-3,CAINNRTDRGDTQYF,TGTGCCATCAACAATAGGACTGATCGGGGGGATACGCAGTATTTT
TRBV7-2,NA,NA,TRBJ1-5,CASSLDRVTPQPQHF,TGTGCCAGCAGCTTAGACAGGGTTACCCCTCAGCCCCAGCATTTT
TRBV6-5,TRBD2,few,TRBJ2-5,CASTSMRLFATSGGETQYF,TGTGCCAGCACTTCTATGAGGCTTTTCGCGACTAGCGGGGGAGAGACCCAGTACTTC
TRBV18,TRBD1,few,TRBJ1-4,CASSPPGQNEKLFF,TGTGCCAGCTCACCACCGGGACAGAATGAAAAACTGTTTTTT
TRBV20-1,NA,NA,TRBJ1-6,CSARDDLRSSYNSPLHF,TGCAGTGCTAGAGATGATCTCCGGAGCTCCTATAATTCACCCCTCCACTTT
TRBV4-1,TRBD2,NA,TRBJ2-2,CASSLWGAGGDTGKLFF,TGCGCCAGCAGCCTCTGGGGAGCGGGGGGCGACACCGGGAAGCTGTTTTTT
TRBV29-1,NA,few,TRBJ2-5,CSVDRTVEETQYF,TGCAGCGTTGACCGGACAGTAGAGGAGACCCAGTACTTC
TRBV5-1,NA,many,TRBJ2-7,CASSLGQLYEQYF,TGCGCCAGCAGCTTGGGACAGCTCTACGAGCAGTACTTC
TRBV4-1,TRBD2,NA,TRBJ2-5,CASSQVTSGVGETQYF,TGCGCCAGCAGCCAAGTGACTAGCGGGGTGGGGGAGACCCAGTACTTC
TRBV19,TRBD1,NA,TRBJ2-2,CASRAGTGYTGELFF,TGTGCCAGTAGGGCCGGGACAGGGTACACCGGGGAGCTGTTTTTT